What follows are 21 T cell receptor beta chains derived from one specimen sequenced in a study of OX40 agonist ivuxolimab in advanced cancers. TCRdb keeps only in-frame clones here, not all; method: immunoSEQ multiplex PCR. The sample holds 100,000 to 150,000 clones, more than 85% seen once. The sequenced sample was CD4+ or CD8+ T cells sorted from blood, obtained in a trial of the OX40 agonist ivuxolimab. The receptors come from an adult with an advanced solid tumor such as melanoma, head and neck, liver or kidney cancer.

The genes are TRBV19 and TRBJ2-3; D is perhaps TRBD1 or TRBD2 (5 bases each). V was shortened by 5 bases and J by 0 bases, with 15 bases between the two germline ends. CDR3 size: 16 residues. Germline CDR1 reads LNHDA; CDR2 reads SQIVND (reference sequence). The CDR3 here is CASSPLGDPSTDTQYF. CDR3 DNA: TGTGCCAGTAGTCCTCTGGGGGACCCCAGCACAGATACGCAGTATTTT.

This clone has more than one count but fewer than ten. The V gene is TRBV6-1, the J gene TRBJ2-3; D tentatively fits TRBD1 or TRBD2 (6 bases each). Between the trimmed V and J ends, which lost 6 bases and 3 bases, there was a span of 10 bases. The CDR3 is 13 residues long. Looked up from germline, CDR1 is MNHNS and CDR2 is SASEGT. CDR3 region: CASRGGPTDTQYF. CDR3 in DNA: TGTGCCAGCAGAGGGGGGCCGACAGATACGCAGTATTTT.

The chain links TRBV6-1 to TRBJ2-3; no firm D call. V was shortened by 2 bases and J by 2 bases, with 14 bases between the two germline ends. The CDR3 has 16 amino acids. Germline CDR1 MNHNS, CDR2 SASEGT. As DNA, the CDR3 is TGTGCCAGCAGTGAATTTTCCAAGGTGAACACAGATACGCAGTATTTT. Its protein product is CASSEFSKVNTDTQYF.

This chain links TRBV18 with TRBJ2-5; D may be TRBD2 (5 bases). This CDR3 is 14 amino acids long. V shed 1 base and J shed 5 bases, with 11 bases lying between them. Germline assignment: CDR1 KGHSH and CDR2 LQKENI. CDR3 DNA sequence: TGTGCCAGCTCACCACGCTGGGCTAGCGAGACCCAGTACTTC. Its protein is CASSPRWASETQYF.

The chain joins TRBV10-3 to TRBJ2-2; D perhaps matches TRBD1 (5 bases). Trimming took 0 bases from V and 0 from J, leaving 20 bases between them. This CDR3 comprises 20 residues. Germline CDR1 reads ENHRY; CDR2 reads SYGVKD. CDR3 DNA sequence: TGTGCCATCAGTGAGTCGACTCCGTTATCGCGGACACCGAACACCGGGGAGCTGTTTTTT. This codes for CAISESTPLSRTPNTGELFF.

The chain couples TRBV19 to TRBJ2-3, with 10 bases lining up with TRBD2. The length of the CDR3 is 20 residues. CDR1 is LNHDA, CDR2 SQIVND, per germline (reference sequence). Trimming took 0 bases from V and 6 from J; bases not matched to a gene: 18. This CDR3 is CASSIDPPSLIAGGGDTQYF. The CDR3 DNA sequence: TGTGCCAGTAGTATAGACCCCCCCTCGTTGATAGCGGGGGGAGGGGATACGCAGTATTTT. The whole variable domain, remainder taken from reference TRBV19 and TRBJ2-3, is DGGITQSPKYLFRKEGQNVTLSCEQNLNHDAMYWYRQDPGQGLRLIYYSQIVNDFQKGDIAEGYSVSREKKESFPLTVTSAQKNPTAFYLCASSIDPPSLIAGGGDTQYFGPGTRLTVL.

This chain uses TRBV19 with TRBJ1-2; TRBD1 might be the D (6 bases). There are 15 residues in the CDR3. The germline V and J ends were trimmed by 3 bases and 4 bases, with 15 bases remaining between them. Germline V gives CDR1 LNHDA, CDR2 SQIVND (reference sequence). The CDR3 is CASSISQGGPYGYTF. The CDR3 region has the DNA TGTGCCAGTAGTATTTCACAGGGCGGCCCCTATGGCTACACCTTC.

The rearrangement links TRBV9 to TRBJ2-3; TRBD2 aligns across 9 bases. The CDR3 consists of 15 residues. The V gene's germline CDR1 is SGDLS and CDR2 YYNGEE. V lost 0 bases, J lost 7 bases, and 6 bases stayed unmatched. The CDR3 loop is CASSVGASGEYTQYF. The CDR3 bases are TGTGCCAGCAGCGTAGGGGCTAGCGGGGAGTATACGCAGTATTTT.

The chain combines TRBV11-2 with TRBJ2-5; 7 bases map to TRBD1. The end of the DNA aligns better with TRBJ2-7, so the J call may be wrong. The CDR3 is 15 amino acids. Germline values: CDR1 SGHAT, CDR2 FQNNGV. CDR3 nucleotides: TGTGCCAGCAGCCCCTTGACAGGGAAAATCCACGAGCAGTACTTC. It yields the protein CASSPLTGKIHEQYF.

The chain uses TRBV20-1 and TRBJ2-1; weak D call: TRBD1 (5 bases). Germline assignment: CDR1 DFQATT and CDR2 SNEGSKA (reference sequence). The CDR3 has 9 residues. This CDR3 is CRKGNEQFF. For the CDR3, the DNA is TGCAGAAAGGGGAATGAGCAGTTCTTC.

The V and J genes are TRBV7-2 and TRBJ1-6, with a possible D match to TRBD1 (5 bases). Germline V gene lookup returns CDR1 SGHTA and CDR2 FQGNSA. The CDR3 is 13 residues long. V lost 5 bases to trimming and J lost 9 bases, with 11 bases between them. CDR3 protein: CASSPGRTSPLHF. CDR3 DNA sequence: TGTGCCAGCAGCCCGGGACGGACTTCACCCCTCCACTTT.

The V gene is TRBV28, the J gene TRBJ1-2; D is unresolved. Trimming removed 6 bases from V and 4 bases from J, with 18 bases in between. The CDR3 is 15 residues long. The germline V gene has CDR1 MDHEN and CDR2 SYDVKM. CDR3 sequence (DNA): TGTGCCAGCAGCCGTGCGGGCAGCAAACTCTATGGCTACACCTTC. Translated, it gives CASSRAGSKLYGYTF.

For the CDR3, the DNA is TGTGCCAGCAGCCGCGGGGGGGGAACGGGTGCGGATCTACAAGAGACCCAGTACTTC. This encodes CASSRGGGTGADLQETQYF. The chain recombines TRBV7-2 with TRBJ2-5; 9 nucleotides match TRBD2. The CDR3 contains 19 residues. Looked up from germline, CDR1 is SGHTA and CDR2 is FQGNSA. V dropped 5 bases and J dropped 2; count of bases not matched to a gene: 18.

This chain joins TRBV11-3 and TRBJ2-7; 10 nucleotides line up with TRBD1. Losses at the gene ends were 0 bases for V and 3 bases for J; bases not matched to a gene: 5. The CDR3 runs 16 residues. Germline loops: CDR1 SGHNT, CDR2 YENEEA. Here the CDR3 reads CASSLDGQGGFYEQYF. The CDR3 DNA sequence: TGTGCCAGCAGCTTAGATGGACAGGGGGGTTTCTACGAGCAGTACTTC.

The rearrangement joins TRBV2 to TRBJ2-7; D not resolved. The germline gives CDR1 SNHLY, CDR2 FYNNEI. Trimming stripped 4 bases from V and 5 bases from J, with 9 bases between. CDR3 length: 12 amino acids. In DNA, the CDR3 is TGTGCCAGCAGTGGTTCTCCCCACGAGCAGTACTTC. Encoded protein: CASSGSPHEQYF.

V is TRBV6-5 and J is TRBJ1-5; unclear D gene. Trimming cost V 2 bases and J 4 bases, with 6 bases left between them. The CDR3 consists of 13 residues. CDR1 and CDR2 from the germline V gene are MNHEY and SVGAGI. The CDR3 DNA sequence: TGTGCCAGCAGTTACCAGAAAAATCAGCCCCAGCATTTT. Translating it yields CASSYQKNQPQHF.

The chain recombines TRBV11-2 with TRBJ2-7, with TRBD2 matching over 13 bases. V lost 6 bases and J lost 2; bases outside the gene matches: 7. Germline CDR1 reads SGHAT; CDR2 reads FQNNGV. This CDR3 comprises 16 residues. CDR3 DNA: TGTGCCAGCAGTCTTACTAGCGGGGGGGCACCCTACGAGCAGTACTTC. It translates to CASSLTSGGAPYEQYF.

The rearrangement uses TRBV28 and TRBJ2-1; 9 bases are a match to TRBD1. With V trimmed by 3 bases and J by 7 bases, 7 bases remained unmatched. This CDR3 comprises 15 residues. CDR1 and CDR2 from the germline V gene are MDHEN and SYDVKM. CDR3 residues: CASSFGTGSWNEQFF. DNA for the CDR3: TGTGCCAGCAGTTTTGGGACAGGGTCGTGGAATGAGCAGTTCTTC. The full variable domain, completed using reference TRBV28 and TRBJ2-1, is DVKVTQSSRYLVKRTGEKVFLECVQDMDHENMFWYRQDPGLGLRLIYFSYDVKMKEKGDIPEGYSVSREKKERFSLILESASTNQTSMYLCASSFGTGSWNEQFFGPGTRLTVL.

The chain recombines TRBV18 with TRBJ1-2; D gene ambiguous. Germline V gene lookup returns CDR1 KGHSH and CDR2 LQKENI. This CDR3 is built from 16 residues. The V end was cut by 5 bases, the J end by 0 bases, with 16 bases between. The CDR3 sequence: CASSIQADLANYGYTF. CDR3 in DNA: TGTGCCAGCTCAATCCAGGCGGACTTAGCTAACTATGGCTACACCTTC.

V usage is TRBV6-1 and J usage is TRBJ1-2, with TRBD1 matching over 7 bases. Germline V gene data show CDR1 as MNHNS and CDR2 as SASEGT. The V segment lost 4 bases and the J segment 2 bases; nucleotides outside the gene matches: 1. The CDR3 length is 13 residues. CDR3 DNA: TGTGCCAGCAGTGTGACAGGGAACTATGGCTACACCTTC. It specifies CASSVTGNYGYTF.

The chain joins TRBV6-5 to TRBJ2-5, with D unresolved. Germline V gene data show CDR1 as MNHEY and CDR2 as SVGAGI. The V end lost 6 bases, the J end lost 1 base, and 12 bases lay between the germline ends. The CDR3 extends over 14 amino acids. The CDR3 region has the DNA TGTGCCAGCAGCTTCTCAGGAACCCAAGAGACCCAGTACTTC. Amino acids: CASSFSGTQETQYF.